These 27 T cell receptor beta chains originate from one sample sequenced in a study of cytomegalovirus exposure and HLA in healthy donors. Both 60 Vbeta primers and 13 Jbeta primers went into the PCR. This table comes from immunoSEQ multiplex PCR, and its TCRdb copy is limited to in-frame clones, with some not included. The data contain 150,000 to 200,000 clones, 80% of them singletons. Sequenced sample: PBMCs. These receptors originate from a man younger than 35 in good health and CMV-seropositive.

CDR3 nucleotide sequence: TGCGCCAGCAGGCAGGGGGCGGGTAATTCACCCCTCCACTTT. Protein: CASRQGAGNSPLHF. The chain joins TRBV10-1 to TRBJ1-6; 8 bases line up with TRBD1. The CDR3 has 14 amino acids. V shed 6 bases, J shed 6 bases, and the junction held 4 bases outside the gene matches. The germline CDR1 and CDR2 sequences are WNHNN and SYGVQD (reference sequence).

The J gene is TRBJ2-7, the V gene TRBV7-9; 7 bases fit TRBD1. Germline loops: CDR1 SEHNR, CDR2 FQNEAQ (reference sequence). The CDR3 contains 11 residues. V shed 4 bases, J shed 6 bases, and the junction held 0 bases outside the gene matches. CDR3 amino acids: CASSYRGEQYF. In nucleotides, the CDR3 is TGTGCCAGCAGCTACAGGGGCGAGCAGTACTTC.

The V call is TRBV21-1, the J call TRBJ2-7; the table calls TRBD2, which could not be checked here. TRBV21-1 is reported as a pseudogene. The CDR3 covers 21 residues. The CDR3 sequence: CASSKERGKGLAGQSSYEQYF. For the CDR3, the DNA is TGTGCCAGCAGCAAAGAGAGGGGTAAGGGACTAGCGGGCCAGAGCTCCTACGAGCAGTACTTC.

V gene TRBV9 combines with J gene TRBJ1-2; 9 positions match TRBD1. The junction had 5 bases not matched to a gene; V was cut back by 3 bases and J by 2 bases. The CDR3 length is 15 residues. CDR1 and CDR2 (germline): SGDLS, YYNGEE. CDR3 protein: CASSGHGQGNYGYTF. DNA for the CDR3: TGTGCCAGCAGCGGACACGGACAGGGGAACTATGGCTACACCTTC.

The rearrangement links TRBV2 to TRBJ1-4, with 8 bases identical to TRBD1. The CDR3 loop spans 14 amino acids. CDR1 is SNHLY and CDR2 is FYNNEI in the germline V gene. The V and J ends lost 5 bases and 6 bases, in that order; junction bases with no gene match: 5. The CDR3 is CASSLDRGDEKLFF. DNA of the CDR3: TGTGCCAGCAGTTTAGACAGGGGCGATGAAAAACTGTTTTTT.

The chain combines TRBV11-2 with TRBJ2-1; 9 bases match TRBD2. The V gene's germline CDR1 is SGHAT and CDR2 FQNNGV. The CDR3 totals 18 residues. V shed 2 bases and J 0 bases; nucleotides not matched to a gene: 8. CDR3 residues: CASSLLRLAVSSYNEQFF. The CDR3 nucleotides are TGTGCCAGCAGCTTATTGAGACTAGCGGTGAGCTCCTACAATGAGCAGTTCTTC. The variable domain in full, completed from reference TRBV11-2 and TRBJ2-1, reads EAGVAQSPRYKIIEKRQSVAFWCNPISGHATLYWYQQILGQGPKLLIQFQNNGVVDDSQLPKDRFSAERLKGVDSTLKIQPAKLEDSAVYLCASSLLRLAVSSYNEQFFGPGTRLTVL.

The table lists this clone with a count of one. The CDR3 nucleotides are TGTGCCAGCCCCATCCCGGGATTTTGGAGCACTGAAGCTTTCTTT. Amino acid sequence: CASPIPGFWSTEAFF. The V call is TRBV21-1, the J call TRBJ1-1. TRBV21-1 is described as a pseudogene. There are 15 residues in the CDR3.

The DNA for the CDR3 is TGTGCCAGCAGCGGCGGGGGGGCGCGAGGCACTGAAGCTTTCTTT. It is translated as CASSGGGARGTEAFF. The chain carries TRBV4-2 and TRBJ1-1; tentatively, D is TRBD1 (6 bases). The CDR3 extends over 15 amino acids. CDR1 and CDR2 from the germline V gene are LGHNA and YNFKEQ. V shed 5 bases and J shed 4 bases, with 17 bases lying between them.

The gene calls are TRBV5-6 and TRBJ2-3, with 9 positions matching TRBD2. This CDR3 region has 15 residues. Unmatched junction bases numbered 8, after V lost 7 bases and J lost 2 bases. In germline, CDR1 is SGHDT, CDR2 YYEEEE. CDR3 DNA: TGTGCCAGCCATGGGGTAGCGGGGGCCACAGATACGCAGTATTTT. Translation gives CASHGVAGATDTQYF.

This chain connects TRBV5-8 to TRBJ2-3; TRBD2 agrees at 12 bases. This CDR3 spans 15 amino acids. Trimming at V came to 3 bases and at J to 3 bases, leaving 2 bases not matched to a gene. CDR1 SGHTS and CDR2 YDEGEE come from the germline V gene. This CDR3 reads CASSSGLAGTDTQYF. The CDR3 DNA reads TGTGCCAGCAGCTCGGGACTAGCGGGTACAGATACGCAGTATTTT.

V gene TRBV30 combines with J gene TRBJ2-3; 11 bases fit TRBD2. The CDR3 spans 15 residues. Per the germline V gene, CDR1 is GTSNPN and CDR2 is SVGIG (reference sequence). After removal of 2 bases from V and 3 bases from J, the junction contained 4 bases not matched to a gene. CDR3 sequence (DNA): TGTGCCTGGAGTATTGGACTAGCGGGTACAGATACGCAGTATTTT. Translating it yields CAWSIGLAGTDTQYF.

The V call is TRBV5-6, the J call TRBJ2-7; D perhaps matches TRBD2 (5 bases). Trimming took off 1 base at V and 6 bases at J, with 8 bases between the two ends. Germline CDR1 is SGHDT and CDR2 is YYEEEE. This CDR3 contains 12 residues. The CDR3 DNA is TGTGCCAGCAGCTTGTGGGAGTCCGAGCAGTACTTC. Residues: CASSLWESEQYF.

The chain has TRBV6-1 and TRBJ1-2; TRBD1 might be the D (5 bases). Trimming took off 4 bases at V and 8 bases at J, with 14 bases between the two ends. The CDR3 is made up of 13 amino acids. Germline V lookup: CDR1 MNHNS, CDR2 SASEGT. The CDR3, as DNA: TGTGCCAGCAGTGCGACAGCCCCTTGGGGCTACACCTTC. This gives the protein CASSATAPWGYTF.

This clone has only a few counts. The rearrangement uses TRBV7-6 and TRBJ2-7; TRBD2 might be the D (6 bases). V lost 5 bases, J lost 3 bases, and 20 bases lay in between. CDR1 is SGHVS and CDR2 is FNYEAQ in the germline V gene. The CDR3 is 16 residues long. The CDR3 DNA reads TGTGCCAGCAGCCCTATCGGGGGTAGCGGAGACTACGAGCAGTACTTC. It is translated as CASSPIGGSGDYEQYF.

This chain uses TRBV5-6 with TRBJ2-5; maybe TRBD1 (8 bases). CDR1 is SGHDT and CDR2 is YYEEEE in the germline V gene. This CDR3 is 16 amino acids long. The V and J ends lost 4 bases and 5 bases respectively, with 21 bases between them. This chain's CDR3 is CASSGRTGQGGETQYF. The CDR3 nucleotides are TGTGCCAGCAGCGGACGGACAGGACAGGGAGGGGAGACCCAGTACTTC.

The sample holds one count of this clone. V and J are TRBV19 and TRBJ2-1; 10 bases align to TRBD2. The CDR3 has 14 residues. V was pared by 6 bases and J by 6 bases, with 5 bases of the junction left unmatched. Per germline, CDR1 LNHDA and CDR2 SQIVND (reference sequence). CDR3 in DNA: TGTGCCAGTAGAAAGCGGGGGGGCCGCAATGAGCAGTTCTTC. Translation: CASRKRGGRNEQFF.

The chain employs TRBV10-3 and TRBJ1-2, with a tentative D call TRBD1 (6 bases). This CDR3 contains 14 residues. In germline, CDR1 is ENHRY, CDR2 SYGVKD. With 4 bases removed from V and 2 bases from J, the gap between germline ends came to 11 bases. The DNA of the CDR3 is TGTGCCATCAGTGCCCCAGGGGACAACTATGGCTACACCTTC. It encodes CAISAPGDNYGYTF.

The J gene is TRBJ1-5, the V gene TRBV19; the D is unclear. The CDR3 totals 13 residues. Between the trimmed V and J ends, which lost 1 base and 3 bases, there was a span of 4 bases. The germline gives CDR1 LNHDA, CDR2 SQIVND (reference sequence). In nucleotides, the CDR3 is TGTGCCAGTAGTATAGCGTACAATCAGCCCCAGCATTTT. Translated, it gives CASSIAYNQPQHF. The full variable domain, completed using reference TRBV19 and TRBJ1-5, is DGGITQSPKYLFRKEGQNVTLSCEQNLNHDAMYWYRQDPGQGLRLIYYSQIVNDFQKGDIAEGYSVSREKKESFPLTVTSAQKNPTAFYLCASSIAYNQPQHFGDGTRLSIL.

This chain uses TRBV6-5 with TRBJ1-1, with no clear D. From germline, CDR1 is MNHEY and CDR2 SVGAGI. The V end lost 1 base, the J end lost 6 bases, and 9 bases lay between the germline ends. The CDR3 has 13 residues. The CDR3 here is CASSYLSTAEAFF. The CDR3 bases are TGTGCCAGCAGTTACTTAAGTACTGCTGAAGCTTTCTTT.

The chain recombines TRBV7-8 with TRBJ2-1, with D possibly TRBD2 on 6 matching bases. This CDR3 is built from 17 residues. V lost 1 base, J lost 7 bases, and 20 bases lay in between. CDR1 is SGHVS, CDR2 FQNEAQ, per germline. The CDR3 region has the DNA TGTGCCAGCAGCTTAGGCAGTAGCGGTTTCCCGGGGAATGAGCAGTTCTTC. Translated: CASSLGSSGFPGNEQFF.

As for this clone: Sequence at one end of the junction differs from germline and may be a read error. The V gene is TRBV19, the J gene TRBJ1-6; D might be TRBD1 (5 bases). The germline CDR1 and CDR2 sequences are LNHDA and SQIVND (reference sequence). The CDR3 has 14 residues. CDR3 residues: CASSIYRPNSPLRF. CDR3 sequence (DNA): TGTGCCAGTAGTATTTACAGGCCGAATTCACCCCTCCGCTTT.

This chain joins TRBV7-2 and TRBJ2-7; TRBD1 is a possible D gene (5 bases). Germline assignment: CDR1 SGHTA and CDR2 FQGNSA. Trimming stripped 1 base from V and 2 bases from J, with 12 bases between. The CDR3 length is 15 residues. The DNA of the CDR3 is TGTGCCAGCAGCTTAGAGTCAGGACATACCTACGAGCAGTACTTC. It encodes CASSLESGHTYEQYF.

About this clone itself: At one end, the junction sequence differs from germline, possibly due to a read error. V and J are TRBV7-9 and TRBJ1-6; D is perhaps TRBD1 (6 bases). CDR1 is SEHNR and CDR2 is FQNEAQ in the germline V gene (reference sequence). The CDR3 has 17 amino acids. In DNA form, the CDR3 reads TGTTCCAGCAGCCCCCGGGGGGCCAGCTCCTATAATTCACCCCTCCACTTT. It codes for CSSSPRGASSYNSPLHF.

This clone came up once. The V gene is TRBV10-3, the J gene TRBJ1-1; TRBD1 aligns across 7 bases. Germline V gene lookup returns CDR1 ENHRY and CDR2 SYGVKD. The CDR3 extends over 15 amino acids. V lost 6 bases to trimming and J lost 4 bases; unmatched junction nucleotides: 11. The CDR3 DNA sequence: TGTGCCATCAGGGATGAGACAGGGCTGGGCACTGAAGCTTTCTTT. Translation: CAIRDETGLGTEAFF.

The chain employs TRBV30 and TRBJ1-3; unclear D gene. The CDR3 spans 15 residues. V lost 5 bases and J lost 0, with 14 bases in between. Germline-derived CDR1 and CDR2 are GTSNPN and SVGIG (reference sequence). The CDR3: CAWETASGSGNTIYF. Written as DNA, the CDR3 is TGTGCCTGGGAAACAGCAAGCGGCTCTGGAAACACCATATATTTT.

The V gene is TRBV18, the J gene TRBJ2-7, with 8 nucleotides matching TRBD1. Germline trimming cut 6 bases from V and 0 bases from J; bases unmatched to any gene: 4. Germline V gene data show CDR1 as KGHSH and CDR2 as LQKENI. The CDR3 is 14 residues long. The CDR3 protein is CASSRTGISYEQYF. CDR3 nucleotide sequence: TGTGCCAGCTCCCGGACAGGGATCTCCTACGAGCAGTACTTC.

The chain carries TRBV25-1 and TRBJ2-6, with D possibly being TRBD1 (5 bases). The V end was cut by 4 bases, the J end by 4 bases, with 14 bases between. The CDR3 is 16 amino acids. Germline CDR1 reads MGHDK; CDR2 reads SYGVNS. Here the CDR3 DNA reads TGTGCCAGCAGTGGAGACAGTTCCGTAGGGGCCAACGTCCTGACTTTC. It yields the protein CASSGDSSVGANVLTF.